This TCR beta chain originates from a study of OX40 agonist ivuxolimab in advanced cancers. Study-wide context: Ivuxolimab was a fully human IgG2 agonistic monoclonal antibody targeting the costimulatory receptor OX40 (CD134). A male proportion of roughly 80% and a mean age of around 60 years, ranging from about 23 to 90, were recorded for the dose-escalation cohort. The paper describes the monotherapy dose-escalation part (N of about 47 patients) of the phase I trial of ivuxolimab. Of the roughly 51 patients in dose escalation, about 19 had hepatocellular carcinoma, some 15 had melanoma, 9 had renal cell carcinoma and 9 had head and neck cancer. Peripheral TCRbeta sequencing aimed to test whether ivuxolimab altered TCR sequence diversity and caused clonal T-cell expansion. Patients were allowed to have had prior anti-PD-1, anti-PD-L1 or anti-CTLA-4 therapy, and 40% of the dose-escalation patients had previously received checkpoint inhibitors. Partial responses occurred in three dose-escalation patients: two with cutaneous melanoma and one with hepatocellular carcinoma. Intravenous ivuxolimab was administered to patients every 2 weeks at six dose levels: 0.01, 0.1, 0.3, 1.5, 3 and 10 mg/kg. What the authors observed across the whole study: At doses of 0.1 to 3.0 mg/kg, clonal expansion of both CD4+ and CD8+ blood T cells was observed from baseline to week 6. After ivuxolimab, expanded clones were on average more numerous among CD8+ T cells than among CD4+ T cells. In the 0.1-3.0 mg/kg groups, partial responders had among the lowest normalized peripheral clonal expansion, particularly in CD8+ T cells. Antigen specificity was not determined for the clonally expanded peripheral T cells. Low levels of normalized T-cell clonal expansion were also seen in some patients who did not respond.

The trial excluded patients who had a history of autoimmune disease or who were on systemic immunosuppression. Peripheral blood for TCR sequencing was drawn from every dose cohort at baseline, at cycle 4 day 1 and at cycle 7 day 1. The samples were taken from a phase I, first-in-human, multicenter, open-label dose-escalation trial of ivuxolimab. Adults with locally advanced or metastatic head and neck squamous cell, hepatocellular, melanoma or renal cell carcinoma were enrolled in the trial. Before TCR sequencing, CD4+ T cells and CD8+ T cells from peripheral blood were sorted into separate populations. Genomic DNA was isolated from the sorted cells so that the TCRbeta CDR3 region could be sequenced. The immunoSEQ Assay was used to sequence the TCRbeta CDR3 regions. TCRdb mirrors the immuneACCESS table, restricted to in-frame sequences. Some clones are absent from its copies; in checked studies, under half trace to an unresolved V gene, and the reason for the others is unknown. Across this sample there are about 45,000 clones, with approximately 88% seen only once. The ten largest clones represent 16% of the sample.

This clone has a single count. Its antigen is not yet known. Base quality data are lacking; no much larger clone is found one base away. From the cysteine through the phenylalanine, the CDR3 covers 15 amino acids. Only the CDR3 part of the read is kept: 45 bases, read in frame from the first base. Looking up the germline V gene yields CDR1 MRHNA and CDR2 SNTAGT. At the junction V is shortened by 2 bases and J by 6 bases; bases outside the gene matches: 7. The material sequenced was CD4+ or CD8+ T cells sorted from blood, taken in a trial of the OX40 agonist ivuxolimab. Here the chain combines TRBV6-4 and TRBJ2-1, and 7 bases in between align with TRBD2. This sequence originates from an adult with an advanced solid tumor such as melanoma, head and neck, liver or kidney cancer. Here is the DNA: TGTGCCAGCAGTGACGGGAGGGCCGAAAGCAATGAGCAGTTCTTC. This codes for CASSDGRAESNEQFF.